A selection of T cell receptor beta chains follows, all from one sample in a study of OX40 agonist ivuxolimab in advanced cancers. Repertoires were generated with immunoSEQ multiplex PCR, while TCRdb's copy carries only in-frame clones and drops some. The sample holds 78,000 or so clones, more than 85% seen once. Sequenced material: CD4+ or CD8+ T cells sorted from blood, taken in a trial of the OX40 agonist ivuxolimab. Receptors were obtained from an adult with an advanced solid tumor such as melanoma, head and neck, liver or kidney cancer. The CDR3 runs from the conserved cysteine through the conserved F or W. A D gene is named only where the DNA matches it firmly. Rows give clone size only sometimes, using once, few, many, or a class for an expanded clone.

d_gene	v_gene	j_gene	abundance	CDR3nt	CDR3aa
TRBD2	TRBV19	TRBJ2-1	-	TGTGCCAGTAGTATACAGACTAGCGGTTACAATGAGCAGTTCTTC	CASSIQTSGYNEQFF
TRBD1	TRBV18	TRBJ1-2	-	TGTGCCAGCTCACCACAGGGGGCGCAGAATGGCTACACCTTC	CASSPQGAQNGYTF
TRBD1	TRBV9	TRBJ1-2	-	TGTGCCAGCAGCGTAGTCGGACAGGGGCTCTATGGCTACACCTTC	CASSVVGQGLYGYTF
-	TRBV5-6	TRBJ2-1	-	TGTGCCAGCAGCTTGGCCTGGATAGGGAGAAATGAGCAGTTCTTC	CASSLAWIGRNEQFF
-	TRBV27	TRBJ2-7	-	TGTGCCAGCAGCTTAGCCAGAACCTACGAGCAGTACTTC	CASSLARTYEQYF
-	TRBV7-6	TRBJ2-1	once	TGTGCCAGCAGCCCGCGGGACAGTCGCTCCTACAATGAGCAGTTCTTC	CASSPRDSRSYNEQFF
-	TRBV11-3	TRBJ2-7	-	TGTGCCAGCAGCTTAGTTGTTTACGAGCAGTACTTC	CASSLVVYEQYF
-	TRBV10-1	TRBJ2-7	-	TGCGCCAGCAGCCGCGGACAGCCCTACGAGCAGTACTTC	CASSRGQPYEQYF
TRBD1	TRBV5-4	TRBJ2-6	few	TGTGCCAGCAGCTTGGTAGGACAGGTCGGTGGGGCCAACGTCCTGACTTTC	CASSLVGQVGGANVLTF
TRBD1	TRBV7-2	TRBJ2-7	-	TGTGCCAGCAGCTCAACCGGGACAGGGTTCCACGAGCAGTACTTC	CASSSTGTGFHEQYF
-	TRBV6-5	TRBJ2-7	-	TGTGCCAGCAGTTACTCGAGGGATCCTCTCGTGTACGAGCAGTACTTC	CASSYSRDPLVYEQYF
TRBD2	TRBV5-1	TRBJ2-1	-	TGCGCCAGCAGCTTCCATCGACTAGCGGGAGGGCAAACCAATGAGCAGTTCTTC	CASSFHRLAGGQTNEQFF
-	TRBV21-1	TRBJ1-2	-	TGTGCCAGCAGCACTGACAGGGCCAACTATGGCTACACCTTC	CASSTDRANYGYTF
-	TRBV5-1	TRBJ1-1	-	TGCGCCAGCAGCTTGGTATTTGGGGAGATGAACACTGAAGCTTTCTTT	CASSLVFGEMNTEAFF
-	TRBV27	TRBJ1-5	-	TGTGCCAGCAGTTTTTGGAAGAATCAGCCCCAGCATTTT	CASSFWKNQPQHF
-	TRBV18	TRBJ1-3	-	TGTGCCAGCTCACCACTGAGGGTGGAAAGCTCTGGAAACACCATATATTTT	CASSPLRVESSGNTIYF
TRBD1	TRBV30	TRBJ1-4	-	TGTGCCTGGAGTGTATGGGGGGACAGGCTTAATGAAAAACTGTTTTTT	CAWSVWGDRLNEKLFF
-	TRBV7-2	TRBJ2-7	-	TGTGCCAGCAGCTCCGGATACGGCAGGGACTACGAGCAGTACTTC	CASSSGYGRDYEQYF